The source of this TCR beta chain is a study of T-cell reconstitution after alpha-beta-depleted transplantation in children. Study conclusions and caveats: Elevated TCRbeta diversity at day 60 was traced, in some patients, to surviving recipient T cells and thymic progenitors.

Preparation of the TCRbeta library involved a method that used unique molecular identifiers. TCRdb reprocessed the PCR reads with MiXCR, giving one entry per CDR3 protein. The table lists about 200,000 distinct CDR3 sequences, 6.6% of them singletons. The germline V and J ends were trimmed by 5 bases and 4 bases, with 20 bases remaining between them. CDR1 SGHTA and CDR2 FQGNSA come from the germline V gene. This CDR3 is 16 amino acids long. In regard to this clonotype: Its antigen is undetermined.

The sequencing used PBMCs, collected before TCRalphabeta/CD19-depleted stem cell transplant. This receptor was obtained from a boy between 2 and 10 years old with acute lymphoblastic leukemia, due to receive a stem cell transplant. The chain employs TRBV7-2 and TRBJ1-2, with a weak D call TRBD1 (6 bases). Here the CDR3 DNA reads TGTGCCAGCAGCCCTCTTCCGGCGGGGGGCTTCTATGGCTACACCTTC. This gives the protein CASSPLPAGGFYGYTF.